Below, 16 T cell receptor beta chains from the same sample are listed, as sequenced in a study of CD8 T cells in Susac syndrome. An input of roughly 0.45 to 1 ug of RNA was subjected to reverse transcription using random hexamers. TCRdb independently ran MiXCR on the immunoSEQ multiplex PCR reads; one entry per CDR3 protein. The table lists fewer than 350,000 distinct CDR3 sequences, 70% to 90% of them singletons. Sequences were obtained from CD8+ T cells from PBMCs. The receptor set was obtained from a human donor with multiple sclerosis.

The chain combines TRBV27 with TRBJ2-7; no firm D call. The CDR3 covers 14 residues. In germline, CDR1 is MNHEY, CDR2 SMNVEV (reference sequence). Trimming cost V 3 bases and J 3 bases, with 12 bases left between them. CDR3 loop: CASSFSSGNYEQYF. CDR3 nucleotides: TGTGCCAGCAGTTTCAGCTCCGGCAACTACGAGCAGTACTTC.

This rearrangement joins TRBV6-5 to TRBJ1-1; 7 bases agree with TRBD1. The CDR3 runs 13 residues. V lost 7 bases and J lost 3; bases outside the gene matches: 5. Germline CDR1 reads MNHEY; CDR2 reads SVGAGI. The CDR3: CASKAGGHTEAFF. As DNA, the CDR3 is TGTGCCAGCAAGGCAGGGGGACACACTGAAGCTTTCTTT.

This chain joins TRBV12-3 or TRBV12-4 and TRBJ1-1, with a possible D match to TRBD1 (6 bases). The CDR3 is 13 amino acids. V was cut by 7 bases and J by 4 bases, with 13 bases left in between. CDR3 DNA sequence: TGTGCCAGCACCTCAACAGGGCCCACTGAAGCTTTCTTT. The encoded protein is CASTSTGPTEAFF.

The chain joins TRBV6-6 to TRBJ2-3; D gene ambiguous. Germline V gene data show CDR1 as MNHNY and CDR2 as SVGAGI (reference sequence). Trimming cost V 6 bases and J 0 bases, with 13 bases left between them. CDR3 size: 15 residues. CDR3 residues: CASSLLLASTDTQYF. As DNA, the CDR3 is TGTGCCAGCAGCCTTCTGTTGGCTAGCACAGATACGCAGTATTTT.

The chain uses TRBV7-7 and TRBJ2-5, with D possibly called TRBD1 or TRBD2 (5 bases each). CDR1 is SSHAT and CDR2 is FNYEAQ in the germline V gene (reference sequence). The CDR3 length is 14 residues. With 4 bases removed from V and 2 bases from J, the gap between germline ends came to 11 bases. The CDR3 region is CASSYPGPQETQYF. CDR3 bases: TGTGCCAGCAGCTACCCGGGACCGCAAGAGACCCAGTACTTC.

The genes are TRBV5-1 and TRBJ2-1, with no clear D. The CDR3 runs 12 residues. V lost 4 bases, J lost 6 bases, and 8 bases lay in between. Germline assignment: CDR1 SGHRS and CDR2 YFSETQ. The chain's CDR3 is CASSETPNEQFF. In DNA form, the CDR3 reads TGCGCCAGCAGCGAGACCCCCAATGAGCAGTTCTTC.

This chain joins TRBV29-1 and TRBJ2-2; no definite D call. V was pared by 1 base and J by 6 bases, with 12 bases between. Germline V gene data show CDR1 as SQVTM and CDR2 as ANQGSEA. There are 14 residues in the CDR3. The CDR3 is CSVEGHRTAGELFF. For the CDR3, the DNA is TGCAGCGTTGAAGGCCACCGGACGGCCGGGGAGCTGTTTTTT.

V gene TRBV20-1 combines with J gene TRBJ2-5, with no clear D. CDR3 length: 12 amino acids. The germline CDR1 and CDR2 sequences are DFQATT and SNEGSKA (reference sequence). The V and J ends lost 6 bases and 1 base respectively, with 9 bases between them. As DNA, the CDR3 is TGCAGTGCCCCGGATAGCCAAGAGACCCAGTACTTC. Amino acids: CSAPDSQETQYF.

This rearrangement joins TRBV5-5 to TRBJ2-3, with D hard to call. Germline loops: CDR1 SGHKS, CDR2 YYEKEE (reference sequence). This CDR3 contains 15 residues. V lost 0 bases and J lost 3, with 11 bases in between. The chain's CDR3 is CASSLALLGTDTQYF. The DNA for the CDR3 is TGTGCCAGCAGCTTGGCCCTCCTTGGTACAGATACGCAGTATTTT.

The chain combines TRBV27 with TRBJ2-1; the D gene is possibly TRBD2 (5 bases). The germline CDR1 and CDR2 sequences are MNHEY and SMNVEV (reference sequence). Trimming took off 1 base at V and 9 bases at J, with 7 bases between the two ends. The length of the CDR3 is 12 residues. Here the CDR3 reads CASSLFGSEQFF. The CDR3 region has the DNA TGTGCCAGCAGTTTATTTGGGAGTGAGCAGTTCTTC.

The rearrangement links TRBV3-1 to TRBJ1-2; D remains unclear. Germline values: CDR1 LGHDT, CDR2 YNNKEL (reference sequence). Trimming shortened V by 4 bases and J by 1 base, and 16 bases separated the two germline ends. This CDR3 spans 16 amino acids. For the CDR3, the DNA is TGTGCCAGCAGCCTCAAGACGATGGACCTTAACTATGGCTACACCTTC. The encoded protein is CASSLKTMDLNYGYTF.

The chain recombines TRBV28 with TRBJ1-5; D is unresolved. Germline V gene sequence: CDR1 MDHEN, CDR2 SYDVKM. V was clipped by 0 bases and J by 4 bases, with 1 base between them. The CDR3 has 12 residues. This CDR3 reads CASSLWNQPQHF. CDR3 DNA: TGTGCCAGCAGTTTATGGAATCAGCCCCAGCATTTT. Drawing the rest from reference TRBV28 and TRBJ1-5, the complete variable domain is DVKVTQSSRYLVKRTGEKVFLECVQDMDHENMFWYRQDPGLGLRLIYFSYDVKMKEKGDIPEGYSVSREKKERFSLILESASTNQTSMYLCASSLWNQPQHFGDGTRLSIL.

The genes are TRBV29-1 and TRBJ1-1; possible D gene TRBD1, 5 bases. Germline values: CDR1 SQVTM, CDR2 ANQGSEA. The CDR3 covers 17 residues. Trimming removed 7 bases at V and 1 base at J, with 25 bases between. The CDR3: CSGTTFRDAARNTEAFF. The DNA for the CDR3 is TGCAGCGGCACCACGTTCCGGGACGCGGCAAGGAACACTGAAGCTTTCTTT.

The chain links TRBV27 to TRBJ1-2; perhaps TRBD1 as D (5 bases). Trimming took off 3 bases at V and 4 bases at J, with 15 bases between the two ends. This CDR3 contains 15 residues. CDR1 is MNHEY and CDR2 is SMNVEV in the germline V gene (reference sequence). The CDR3: CASSFLGGSGYGYTF. In nucleotides, the CDR3 is TGTGCCAGCAGTTTTTTGGGGGGTTCGGGCTATGGCTACACCTTC.

This sequence joins TRBV19 and TRBJ2-1; 9 bases agree with TRBD2. V lost 2 bases and J lost 8; bases outside the gene matches: 7. The CDR3 contains 15 residues. The germline gives CDR1 LNHDA, CDR2 SQIVND (reference sequence). The CDR3 nucleotides read TGTGCCAGTAGTATAACCAGCGGGAGGATATATGAGCAGTTCTTC. Its translation is CASSITSGRIYEQFF.

This clonotype has only a few counts. V is TRBV4-3 and J is TRBJ2-7; 8 nucleotides line up with TRBD2. The trim removed 5 bases at V and 0 bases at J, leaving 6 bases unmatched. Germline V gene data show CDR1 as LGHNA and CDR2 as YSLEER. The CDR3 is 15 amino acids. In nucleotides, the CDR3 is TGCGCCAGCAGCGAAGGGACTAGGTACTCCTACGAGCAGTACTTC. Its protein is CASSEGTRYSYEQYF.